Listed here are 13 T cell receptor beta chains from one sample, sequenced in a study of T cells after yellow fever vaccination. Via MiXCR, TCRdb re-called the 5' RACE reads, giving one row per CDR3 protein. The sample holds roughly 320,000 distinct CDR3 sequences, about 10% seen once. Source: CD4+ T cells sorted from PBMCs, taken 45 days after the yellow fever booster vaccination. These receptors were obtained from a man aged 18 to 30 who received the YFV17D yellow fever vaccine.

This chain connects TRBV3-1 to TRBJ1-1, with D maybe TRBD1 (5 bases). CDR1 LGHDT and CDR2 YNNKEL come from the germline V gene (reference sequence). Between the trimmed V and J ends, which lost 4 bases and 3 bases, there was a span of 12 bases. CDR3 size: 14 residues. CDR3 amino acids: CASSRARDYTEAFF. The CDR3, as DNA: TGTGCCAGCAGCCGGGCTAGGGACTACACTGAAGCTTTCTTT.

This clonotype was detected ten times or more. The chain uses TRBV11-2 and TRBJ2-3; 7 bases match TRBD2. The CDR3 length is 15 residues. Trimming cost V 2 bases and J 0 bases; bases outside gene matches: 2. Germline V gene sequence: CDR1 SGHAT, CDR2 FQNNGV. The CDR3 DNA sequence: TGTGCCAGCAGCTTACAGCGGGGTAGCACAGATACGCAGTATTTT. It specifies CASSLQRGSTDTQYF.

This clonotype was counted between two and nine times. This rearrangement joins TRBV6-5 to TRBJ1-2; 7 nucleotides agree with TRBD1. The CDR3 spans 14 residues. Trimming removed 2 bases from V and 8 bases from J; junction bases left unmatched: 8. Germline values: CDR1 MNHEY, CDR2 SVGAGI. CDR3 DNA: TGTGCCAGCAGTTACGAGGGGGCGCCTAGAGGCTACACCTTC. This encodes CASSYEGAPRGYTF.

This clonotype was seen more than once but under ten times. The V call is TRBV29-1, the J call TRBJ1-5; perhaps TRBD1 as D (6 bases). The V and J ends lost 6 bases and 2 bases respectively, with 14 bases between them. Germline CDR1 is SQVTM and CDR2 is ANQGSEA. This CDR3 spans 14 amino acids. CDR3 in amino acids: CSVSGHQGNQPQHF. The CDR3 nucleotides read TGCAGCGTCTCGGGACATCAAGGCAATCAGCCCCAGCATTTT. Drawing the rest from reference TRBV29-1 and TRBJ1-5, the complete variable domain is SAVISQKPSRDICQRGTSLTIQCQVDSQVTMMFWYRQQPGQSLTLIATANQGSEATYESGFVIDKFPISRPNLTFSTLTVSNMSPEDSSIYLCSVSGHQGNQPQHFGDGTRLSIL.

V usage is TRBV7-2 and J usage is TRBJ2-2, with 7 bases that match TRBD1. This CDR3 has 14 residues. The ends lost 7 bases at V and 8 bases at J; junction bases unmatched: 10. Germline V gives CDR1 SGHTA, CDR2 FQGNSA. The CDR3 region has the DNA TGTGCCAGCACCACGACGGGACAGCGGGGGGAGCTGTTTTTT. Translation gives CASTTTGQRGELFF.

This clonotype appeared a few times. This chain uses TRBV7-2 with TRBJ2-5; TRBD1 might be the D (5 bases). V lost 6 bases, J lost 1 base, and 12 bases lay in between. Germline lookup yields CDR1 SGHTA and CDR2 FQGNSA. The CDR3 length is 14 residues. DNA of the CDR3: TGTGCCAGCAGTCGCTGGGGCGTCCAAGAGACCCAGTACTTC. It codes for CASSRWGVQETQYF.

This clonotype was seen a handful of times. V is TRBV25-1 and J is TRBJ2-2; D is unresolved. V lost 2 bases and J 4 bases, leaving 5 bases between the germline ends. The CDR3 has 13 amino acids. The V gene's germline CDR1 is MGHDK and CDR2 SYGVNS. For the CDR3, the DNA is TGTGCCAGCAGTGAAGGGGTCACCGGGGAGCTGTTTTTT. Its translation: CASSEGVTGELFF. The variable domain in full, completed from reference TRBV25-1 and TRBJ2-2, reads EADIYQTPRYLVIGTGKKITLECSQTMGHDKMYWYQQDPGMELHLIHYSYGVNSTEKGDLSSESTVSRIRTEHFPLTLESARPSHTSQYLCASSEGVTGELFFGEGSRLTVL.

The CDR3 reads CASSPPFRGANTGELFF. Written as DNA, the CDR3 is TGTGCCAGCAGCCCTCCCTTTAGAGGCGCGAACACCGGGGAGCTGTTTTTT. V is TRBV7-9 and J is TRBJ2-2; D not certain. The CDR3 sequence is 17 residues long. Trimming shortened V by 5 bases and J by 0 bases, and 16 bases separated the two germline ends. Germline assignment: CDR1 SEHNR and CDR2 FQNEAQ (reference sequence).

This clonotype was seen a handful of times. This sequence joins TRBV7-2 and TRBJ1-5; the match to TRBD1 covers 8 bases. Germline loops: CDR1 SGHTA, CDR2 FQGNSA. V lost 5 bases and J lost 11; bases outside the gene matches: 14. The CDR3 has 15 residues. CDR3 sequence reads: CASSLAQGAGGAQHF. The CDR3 DNA reads as TGTGCCAGCAGCCTCGCCCAGGGGGCGGGTGGGGCCCAGCATTTT.

This chain links TRBV12-3 or TRBV12-4 with TRBJ1-5; D is uncertain. The CDR3 has 14 residues. V was shortened by 3 bases and J by 2 bases, with 8 bases between the two germline ends. The CDR3 protein is CASSFTRGNQPQHF. CDR3 nucleotides: TGTGCCAGCAGTTTTACACGAGGCAATCAGCCCCAGCATTTT.

This clonotype was counted a few times. The gene calls are TRBV4-3 and TRBJ2-1; TRBD1 is a possible D gene (6 bases). The ends were cut back, 6 bases at V and 7 bases at J, with 16 bases in the middle. This CDR3 contains 14 residues. Germline values: CDR1 LGHNA, CDR2 YSLEER. The CDR3: CASSKQGLYNEQFF. The CDR3 nucleotides read TGCGCCAGCAGTAAACAGGGATTATATAATGAGCAGTTCTTC.

In this sample, this clonotype turned up a few times. The chain combines TRBV19 with TRBJ2-3; 7 bases line up with TRBD2. After removal of 5 bases from V and 3 bases from J, the junction contained 5 bases not matched to a gene. The V gene's germline CDR1 is LNHDA and CDR2 SQIVND (reference sequence). The CDR3 is made up of 14 amino acids. CDR3 coding DNA: TGTGCCAGTAGTCGGGCGGGAGCAACAGATACGCAGTATTTT. Its protein is CASSRAGATDTQYF.

Only a few counts were recorded for this clonotype. The chain couples TRBV19 to TRBJ2-5; the match to TRBD2 covers 7 bases. Germline CDR1 is LNHDA and CDR2 is SQIVND (reference sequence). This CDR3 has 13 residues. V was clipped by 3 bases and J by 2 bases; unmatched bases: 0. CDR3 sequence reads: CASSMGLQETQYF. CDR3 nucleotide sequence: TGTGCCAGTAGTATGGGACTACAAGAGACCCAGTACTTC.